This TCR beta chain originates from a study of PD-L1 blockade in urothelial cancer. Study as a whole: Enrolled patients had been treated previously with 0 to 3 chemotherapy regimens.

The CDR3 spans 15 residues. CDR1 SGHTA and CDR2 FQGNSA come from the germline V gene. The ends lost 5 bases at V and 10 bases at J; junction bases unmatched: 11. The sample's time point: pretreatment peripheral blood. Using immunoSEQ multiplex PCR, the repertoire was profiled, and TCRdb retains in-frame clones only, with some absent. In the table there are 85,000 to 90,000 clones, about 85% of which are singletons. This clonotype was obtained from a man in his 60s with urothelial cancer. The chain recombines TRBV7-2 with TRBJ2-3, with 11 bases identical to TRBD2. Material: PBMCs, obtained around atezolizumab (anti-PD-L1) treatment. The CDR3 sequence: CASSRSGGDVFAQYF. In nucleotides, the CDR3 is TGTGCCAGCAGCCGTAGCGGGGGGGACGTGTTTGCGCAGTATTTT.